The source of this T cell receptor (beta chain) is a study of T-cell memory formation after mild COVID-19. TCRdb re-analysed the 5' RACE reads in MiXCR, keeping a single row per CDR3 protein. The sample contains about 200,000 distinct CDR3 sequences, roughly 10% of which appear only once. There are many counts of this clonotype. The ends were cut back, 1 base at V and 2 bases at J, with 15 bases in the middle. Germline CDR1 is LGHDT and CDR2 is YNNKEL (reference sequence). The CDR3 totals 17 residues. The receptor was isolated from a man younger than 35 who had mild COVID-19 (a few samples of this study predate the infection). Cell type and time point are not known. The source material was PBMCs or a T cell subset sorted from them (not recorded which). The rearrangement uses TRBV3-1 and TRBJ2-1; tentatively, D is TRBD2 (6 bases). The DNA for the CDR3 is TGTGCCAGCAGCCAAGGGAAAGCGGGTGAGACCTACAATGAGCAGTTCTTC. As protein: CASSQGKAGETYNEQFF.